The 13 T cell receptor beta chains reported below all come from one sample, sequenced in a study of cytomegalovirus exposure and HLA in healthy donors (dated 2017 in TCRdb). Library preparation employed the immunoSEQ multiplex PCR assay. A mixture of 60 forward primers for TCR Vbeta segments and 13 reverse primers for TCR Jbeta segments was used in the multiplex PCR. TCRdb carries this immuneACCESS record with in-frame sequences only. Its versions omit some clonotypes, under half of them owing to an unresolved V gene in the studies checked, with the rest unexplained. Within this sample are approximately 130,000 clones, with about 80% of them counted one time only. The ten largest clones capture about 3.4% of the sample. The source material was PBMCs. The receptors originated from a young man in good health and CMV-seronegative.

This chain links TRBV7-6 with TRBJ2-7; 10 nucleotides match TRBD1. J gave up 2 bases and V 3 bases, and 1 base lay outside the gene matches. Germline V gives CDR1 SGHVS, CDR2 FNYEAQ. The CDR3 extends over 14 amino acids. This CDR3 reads CASSLDRGAYEQYF. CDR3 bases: TGTGCCAGCAGCTTGGACAGGGGGGCCTACGAGCAGTACTTC.

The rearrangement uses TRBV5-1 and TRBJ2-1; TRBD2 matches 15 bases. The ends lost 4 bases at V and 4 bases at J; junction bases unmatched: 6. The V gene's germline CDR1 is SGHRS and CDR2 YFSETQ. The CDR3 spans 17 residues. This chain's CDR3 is CASSVRTSGREYNEQFF. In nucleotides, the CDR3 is TGCGCCAGCAGCGTACGGACTAGCGGGAGGGAATACAATGAGCAGTTCTTC.

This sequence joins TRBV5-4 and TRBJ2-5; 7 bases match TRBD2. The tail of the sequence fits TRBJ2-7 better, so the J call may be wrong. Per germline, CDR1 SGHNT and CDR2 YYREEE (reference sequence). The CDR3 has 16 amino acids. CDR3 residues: CASSLRSGTNSYEQYF. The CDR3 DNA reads TGTGCCAGCAGCTTGAGGTCCGGGACTAACTCCTACGAGCAGTACTTC.

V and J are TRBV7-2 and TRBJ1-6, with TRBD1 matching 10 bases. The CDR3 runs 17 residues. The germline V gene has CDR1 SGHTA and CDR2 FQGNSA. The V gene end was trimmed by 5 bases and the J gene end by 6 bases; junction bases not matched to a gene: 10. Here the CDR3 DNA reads TGTGCCAGCAGCCGCCGGGACAGGGGTAGTTCTAATTCACCCCTCCACTTT. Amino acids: CASSRRDRGSSNSPLHF.

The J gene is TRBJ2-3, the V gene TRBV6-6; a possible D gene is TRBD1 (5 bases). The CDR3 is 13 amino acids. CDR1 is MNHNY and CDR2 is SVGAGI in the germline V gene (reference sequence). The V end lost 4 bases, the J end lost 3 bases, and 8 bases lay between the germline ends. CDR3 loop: CASSFPGTDTQYF. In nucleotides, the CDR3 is TGTGCCAGCAGTTTTCCAGGGACAGATACGCAGTATTTT.

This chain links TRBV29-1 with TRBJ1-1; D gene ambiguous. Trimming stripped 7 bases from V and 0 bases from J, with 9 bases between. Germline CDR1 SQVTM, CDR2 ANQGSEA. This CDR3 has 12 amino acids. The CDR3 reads CSAGPMNTEAFF. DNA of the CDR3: TGCAGCGCTGGTCCTATGAACACTGAAGCTTTCTTT.

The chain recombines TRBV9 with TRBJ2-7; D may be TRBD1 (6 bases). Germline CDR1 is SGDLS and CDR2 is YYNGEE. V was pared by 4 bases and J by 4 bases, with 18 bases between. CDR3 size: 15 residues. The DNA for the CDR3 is TGTGCCAGCAGCCCCGGTCAGGGGTATGGGTACGAGCAGTACTTC. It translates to CASSPGQGYGYEQYF. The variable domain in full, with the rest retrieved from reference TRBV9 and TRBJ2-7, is DSGVTQTPKHLITATGQRVTLRCSPRSGDLSVYWYQQSLDQGLQFLIQYYNGEERAKGNILERFSAQQFPDLHSELNLSSLELGDSALYFCASSPGQGYGYEQYFGPGTRLTVT.

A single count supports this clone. CDR3 sequence (DNA): TGTGCCAGCAGGGGGCCATCCGGCCACCAGCATTTT. Translating it yields CASRGPSGHQHF. V and J are TRBV28 and TRBJ1-5; D is perhaps TRBD1 (5 bases). The CDR3 contains 12 residues. Germline V gene lookup returns CDR1 MDHEN and CDR2 SYDVKM. Trimming removed 6 bases at V and 12 bases at J, with 15 bases between.

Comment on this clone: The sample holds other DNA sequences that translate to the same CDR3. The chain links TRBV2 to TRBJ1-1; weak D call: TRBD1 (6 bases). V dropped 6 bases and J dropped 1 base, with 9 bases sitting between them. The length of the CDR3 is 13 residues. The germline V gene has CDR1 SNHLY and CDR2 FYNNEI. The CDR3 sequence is CASSGQPNTEAFF. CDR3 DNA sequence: TGTGCCAGCAGCGGACAGCCGAACACTGAAGCTTTCTTT.

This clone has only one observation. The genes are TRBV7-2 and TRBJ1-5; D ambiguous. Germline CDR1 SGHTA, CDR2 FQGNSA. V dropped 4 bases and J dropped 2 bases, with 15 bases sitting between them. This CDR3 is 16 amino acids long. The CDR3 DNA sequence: TGTGCCAGCAGCTACGGGATATCCGCGGGCAATCAGCCCCAGCATTTT. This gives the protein CASSYGISAGNQPQHF.

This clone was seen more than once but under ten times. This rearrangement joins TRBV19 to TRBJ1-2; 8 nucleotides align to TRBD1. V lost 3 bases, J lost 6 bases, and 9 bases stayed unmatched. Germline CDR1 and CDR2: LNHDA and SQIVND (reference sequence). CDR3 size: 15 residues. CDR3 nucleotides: TGTGCCAGTAGTATTCAGTTTGACAGGGGAGATGGCTACACCTTC. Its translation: CASSIQFDRGDGYTF.

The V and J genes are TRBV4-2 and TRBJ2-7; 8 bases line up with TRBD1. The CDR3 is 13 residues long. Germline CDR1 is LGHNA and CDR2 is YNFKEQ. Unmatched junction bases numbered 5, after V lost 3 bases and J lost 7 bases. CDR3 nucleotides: TGTGCCAGCAGCCAGATAAGGGACAGGGAGCAGTACTTC. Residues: CASSQIRDREQYF.

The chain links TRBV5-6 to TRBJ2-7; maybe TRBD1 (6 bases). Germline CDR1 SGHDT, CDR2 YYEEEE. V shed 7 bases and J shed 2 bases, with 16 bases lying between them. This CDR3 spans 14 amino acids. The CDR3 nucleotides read TGTGCCAGCGATGAGAGGGGGAAAACCTACGAGCAGTACTTC. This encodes CASDERGKTYEQYF. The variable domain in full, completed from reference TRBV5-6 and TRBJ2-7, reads DAGVTQSPTHLIKTRGQQVTLRCSPKSGHDTVSWYQQALGQGPQFIFQYYEEEERQRGNFPDRFSGHQFPNYSSELNVNALLLGDSALYLCASDERGKTYEQYFGPGTRLTVT.